This T cell receptor beta chain emerged from a study of blood T cell repertoires in COVID-19. Per the original methods: Reference gene primer amplification yielded estimated nucleated cell counts. Produced via immunoSEQ multiplex PCR; TCRdb's table is partial and in-frame only. V, J and clone size were drawn from that table, and D and trimming were deduced from the DNA. The table shows roughly 40,000 clones, with about 80% occurring only once. The count of this clone is one. This CDR3 is built from 13 residues. V was trimmed by 5 bases and J by 4 bases, leaving 11 bases between them. CDR1 SGHAT and CDR2 FQNNGV come from the germline V gene.

Sequenced input: peripheral blood. This chain joins TRBV11-2 and TRBJ1-1, with D unclear. This receptor was taken from a man in his sixties or seventies with acute or convalescent COVID-19. The CDR3, as DNA: TGTGCCAGCAGCCCCGGTATTAGCACTGAAGCTTTCTTT. This codes for CASSPGISTEAFF.